This is a list of T cell receptor beta chains from one sample in a study of cytomegalovirus exposure and HLA in healthy donors. Libraries were prepared by immunoSEQ multiplex PCR; TCRdb keeps only in-frame clonotypes and omits some of them. The sample lists some 140,000 clones; 73% were seen once. The sequenced sample was PBMCs. The receptors here all came from a woman in her thirties or forties in good health and CMV-seronegative. The CDR3 runs from the conserved cysteine through the conserved F or W. The order of the fields is clone size, V gene, J gene, D gene, CDR3 DNA, CDR3 protein. D genes are given only for firm matches. The listing skips clone size in some rows; elsewhere it reads once, few, many or a size class.

NA	TRBV4-1	TRBJ1-2	NA	TGCGCCAGCAGCCCTGGGACATTGGACTATGGCTACACCTTC	CASSPGTLDYGYTF
NA	TRBV27	TRBJ2-7	NA	TGTGCCAGCAGTCCTCGGGGGACGAGATACGAGCAGTACTTC	CASSPRGTRYEQYF
once	TRBV9	TRBJ2-1	TRBD2	TGTGCCAGCGGCCCACGGGGGGGGACGGGTAATGAGCAGTTCTTC	CASGPRGGTGNEQFF
few	TRBV7-2	TRBJ2-7	NA	TGTGCCAGCAGCTTAGTTTTCGGCGGCACCTACGAGCAGTACTTC	CASSLVFGGTYEQYF
NA	TRBV6-1	TRBJ2-3	NA	TGTGCCAGCATGATAGGACAGCCCGGAGATACGCAGTATTTT	CASMIGQPGDTQYF
NA	TRBV5-8	TRBJ2-1	TRBD1	TGTGCCAGCAGCTTGGAACGGGGGACAGGGGGCCTGGATGAGCAGTTCTTC	CASSLERGTGGLDEQFF
NA	TRBV5-4	TRBJ2-2	NA	TGTGCCAGCAGCCCGGAAGGGGGGGGCCTCGCCGGGGAGCTGTTTTTT	CASSPEGGGLAGELFF
NA	TRBV9	TRBJ2-3	NA	TGTGCCAGCAGCGTACAGGTCACAGATACGCAGTATTTT	CASSVQVTDTQYF
NA	TRBV6-1	TRBJ1-1	TRBD1	TGTGCCAGCAGTGGTCCCGGGACAGCGACGAACACTGAAGCTTTCTTT	CASSGPGTATNTEAFF
NA	TRBV7-9	TRBJ1-1	NA	TGTGCCAGCAGCTTCCGGGGAGTTGACGAAGCTTTCTTT	CASSFRGVDEAFF
NA	TRBV6-1	TRBJ1-1	TRBD1	TGTGCCAGCAGTGCCTTGGACAGGGGATCGATCGACACTGAAGCTTTCTTT	CASSALDRGSIDTEAFF
NA	TRBV2	TRBJ2-1	TRBD2	TGTGCCAGCAGTGGACTAGCGGGGCTCAATGAGCAGTTCTTC	CASSGLAGLNEQFF
NA	TRBV4-3	TRBJ1-4	NA	TGCGCCAGCAGCCACGCGGGGGGCGGGACTATGGGGGGAAAACTGTTTTTT	CASSHAGGGTMGGKLFF
few	TRBV28	TRBJ1-6	NA	TGTGCCAGCAGCTCCACAGTGAGCTCCTATAATTCACCCCTCCACTTT	CASSSTVSSYNSPLHF
NA	TRBV7-3	TRBJ2-3	NA	TGTGCCAGCAGCCCGCTCGGAGGGCAATACGATACGCAGTATTTT	CASSPLGGQYDTQYF
few	TRBV27	TRBJ2-7	TRBD2	TGTGCCAGCGAGTTCAAGCGGGGGGGCTCCTACGAGCAGTACTTC	CASEFKRGGSYEQYF
NA	TRBV5-6	TRBJ1-6	NA	TGTGCCAGCAGCTTGAGAACAGCCCCACACCATAATTCACCCCTCCACTTT	CASSLRTAPHHNSPLHF
once	TRBV7-9	TRBJ2-3	TRBD2	TGTTCCAGCTCCTGGGAGAGCGGGGGTAGCACAGATACGCAGTATTTT	CSSSWESGGSTDTQYF
NA	TRBV7-2	TRBJ2-3	NA	TGTGCCAGCAGCTTGGAACGGGGAATCGGCACAGATACGCAGTATTTT	CASSLERGIGTDTQYF
NA	TRBV7-8	TRBJ1-6	NA	TGTGCCAGCAGCTTAGTATCAGGGGCGGGTTCGGCCCTCCACTTT	CASSLVSGAGSALHF
NA	TRBV19	TRBJ2-7	NA	TGTGCCAGTAGTGTTCGACCTGGACAGCACTACGAGCAGTACTTC	CASSVRPGQHYEQYF
NA	TRBV9	TRBJ2-7	TRBD1	TGTGCCAGCAGCGAGCGAGGGGACAGGGGCTTCGAGCAGTACTTC	CASSERGDRGFEQYF
NA	TRBV6-1	TRBJ2-5	NA	TGTGCCAGCAGCTTATTGGGCAGGGGAGAGACCCAGTACTTC	CASSLLGRGETQYF
NA	TRBV21-1	TRBJ2-2	NA	TGTGCCAGCAGCAAAAGGGCCATCAGGGCCGGGGAGCTGTTTTTT	CASSKRAIRAGELFF
once	TRBV5-8	TRBJ1-1	NA	TGTGCCAGCAACCTGCGGGGGAGGGGGAGAACTGAAGCTTTCTTT	CASNLRGRGRTEAFF
few	TRBV6-5	TRBJ1-2	TRBD1	TGTGCCAGCAGATCGACAGGGTGGGATGGCTACACCTTC	CASRSTGWDGYTF
NA	TRBV18	TRBJ2-3	NA	TGTGCCAGCTCACCAATTGACTGGGGGCTGAAAGATACGCAGTATTTT	CASSPIDWGLKDTQYF
NA	TRBV4-2	TRBJ2-2	TRBD2	TGTGCCAGCAGCCAAGGCCTGACTAGCGGGAACACCGGGGAGCTGTTTTTT	CASSQGLTSGNTGELFF
NA	TRBV27	TRBJ1-6	NA	TGTGCCAGCAGTTTCCGCCCTAATTCCCCCCTCCACTTT	CASSFRPNSPLHF
few	TRBV2	TRBJ1-2	TRBD1	TGTGCCAGCAGTACCTGGACAGGGGGCTATGGCTACACCTTC	CASSTWTGGYGYTF
NA	TRBV6-5	TRBJ2-7	TRBD1	TGTGCCAGCTCCCGGGACAGGGTAGCCTACGAGCAGTACTTC	CASSRDRVAYEQYF
NA	TRBV27	TRBJ2-1	TRBD1	TGTGCCAGCAGTTTATCGTCCTACGGGACAGGGAAACATGAGCAGTTCTTC	CASSLSSYGTGKHEQFF
NA	TRBV6-5	TRBJ2-3	NA	TGTGCCAGCAGTTACTCTATGAGAGATACGCAGTATTTT	CASSYSMRDTQYF
NA	TRBV4-1	TRBJ2-7	NA	TGCGCCAGCAGCCAAGACACAGGGATATACTACGAGCAGTACTTC	CASSQDTGIYYEQYF
few	TRBV11-2	TRBJ2-1	NA	TGTGCCAGCAGCCCATCAGGTAATGAGCAGTTCTTC	CASSPSGNEQFF
NA	TRBV21-1	TRBJ1-1	NA	TGTGCCAGCACCGGGACAGGGTTGAGGAGCACTGAAGCTTTCTTT	CASTGTGLRSTEAFF
once	TRBV19	TRBJ1-2	NA	TGTGCCAGTAGTATAGGTCGGGGGATTGACTATGGCTACACCTTC	CASSIGRGIDYGYTF
NA	TRBV7-9	TRBJ2-1	TRBD2	TGTGCCAGCAGCTTTTTTCTAGCGGGGCGCCGTTACAATGAGCAGTTCTTC	CASSFFLAGRRYNEQFF
NA	TRBV7-9	TRBJ1-4	NA	TGTGCCAGCAGCCGATTGGGAGGGATGGATGAAAAACTGTTTTTT	CASSRLGGMDEKLFF
NA	TRBV5-1	TRBJ2-7	NA	TGCGCCAGCAGCCCAGGGACAAGATTATCCTACGAGCAGTACTTC	CASSPGTRLSYEQYF
NA	TRBV7-9	TRBJ1-4	NA	TGTGCCAGCAGCCCCGCTCCCGGGGAAACTAATGAAAAACTGTTTTTT	CASSPAPGETNEKLFF
NA	TRBV7-2	TRBJ2-2	TRBD2	TGTGCCAGCCGGGGGGAAGTCAACACCGGGGAGCTGTTTTTT	CASRGEVNTGELFF
few	TRBV6-1	TRBJ2-5	TRBD1	TGTGCCAGCAGTGAATGGTTAGGGACAGGGGGCGCAGAGACCCAGTACTTC	CASSEWLGTGGAETQYF
few	TRBV6-5	TRBJ2-7	TRBD2	TGTGCCAGCAGTAATAGCGGGGGGACCTACGAGCAGTACTTC	CASSNSGGTYEQYF
NA	TRBV2	TRBJ1-1	NA	TGTGCCAGCACCCAGGTAATACGAGCAAACACTGAAGCTTTCTTT	CASTQVIRANTEAFF
NA	TRBV9	TRBJ2-5	TRBD2	TGTGCCAGCAGCCCGAATCCGGGACTAGCGTCCCAAGAGACCCAGTACTTC	CASSPNPGLASQETQYF
NA	TRBV28	TRBJ1-3	NA	TGTGCCAGCAGACTCCCGGGACATCGAAACACCATATATTTT	CASRLPGHRNTIYF
NA	TRBV2	TRBJ1-2	NA	TGTGCCAGTTTAGGGGCAGCAGGGCCCGATTATGGCTACACCTTC	CASLGAAGPDYGYTF
NA	TRBV5-5	TRBJ2-6	NA	TGTGCCAGCAGCTTGTTAGGGGCCTCAAGGGCCAACGTCCTGACTTTC	CASSLLGASRANVLTF